This T cell receptor beta chain was documented in a study of CXCR3-negative and CXCR3-positive naive CD8 T cells. Study-level results: Compared with CXCR3-negative naive cells, CXCR3-positive naive cells showed more hydrophobic TRB CDR3s. Naive CXCR3-positive and CXCR3-negative cells shared TRBV-TRBJ usage; memory cells diverged. Each naive subset displayed comparably high diversity, whereas memory CD8+ cells displayed much lower diversity.

The authors prepared UMI-labeled TRB cDNA libraries by 5' RACE. TCRdb re-called the 5' RACE reads; one entry per CDR3 protein, DNA not given. The listing contains under 60,000 distinct CDR3 sequences. With regard to this clonotype: The antigen is not known.

The CDR3 length is 15 residues. Germline loops: CDR1 SQVTM, CDR2 ANQGSEA. This chain uses TRBV29-1 with TRBJ2-2; TCRdb returns TRBD1, unconfirmable since there is no DNA. Sample: naive CXCR3+ CD8+ T cells from blood. The subset here: CD45RO-CCR7+CD27+CD95- naive CD8+ T cells expressing CXCR3 (TNR3+). The receptor's source is a human donor in good health. Some clones in this sample may be carry-over from other donors' samples. The chain's CDR3 is CSVFGGASNTGELFF.